The text below deals with one TCR beta chain. This entry belongs to a study of patients and donors after allogeneic stem cell transplantation. The CDR3 totals 13 residues. Germline assignment: CDR1 SGHTA and CDR2 FQGNSA. V was trimmed by 5 bases and J by 8 bases, leaving 12 bases between them. TCRdb analysed the RT-PCR reads with MiXCR anew, one entry per CDR3 protein. The sample has approximately 150,000 distinct CDR3 sequences; approximately 24% are singletons. The source material was blood, either unsorted or a sorted T cell fraction (not recorded which). This TCR was sampled from a human donor who was either an allogeneic HSCT recipient or a stem cell or donor lymphocyte infusion donor (not recorded which). It is not recorded whose cells these are; they may come from a transplant donor. This rearrangement joins TRBV7-2 to TRBJ2-2; no clear D. In DNA, the CDR3 is TGTGCCAGCAGCACGGGTGCAGCTGGGGAGCTGTTTTTT. Its protein is CASSTGAAGELFF.